Presented here are 4 T cell receptor beta chains from one specimen sequenced in a study of cytomegalovirus exposure and HLA in healthy donors. With 60 Vbeta and 13 Jbeta primers, the PCR was carried out. Some clones are missing from TCRdb's copy, which holds only in-frame ones; the method was immunoSEQ multiplex PCR. Among about 50,000 clones listed, 81% were seen once. The sample was PBMCs. These receptors came from a boy aged 5-17 years in good health and CMV-seropositive.

This chain connects TRBV6-1 to TRBJ2-2; TRBD2 is a possible D gene (6 bases). CDR1 MNHNS and CDR2 SASEGT come from the germline V gene. Trimming took 4 bases from V and 1 from J, leaving 13 bases between them. This CDR3 has 16 residues. CDR3 protein: CASSAMGRKNTGELFF. The CDR3 nucleotides read TGTGCCAGCAGTGCGATGGGGAGGAAGAACACCGGGGAGCTGTTTTTT.

This sequence joins TRBV2 and TRBJ2-3; D might be TRBD1 (6 bases). V was pared by 2 bases and J by 5 bases, with 17 bases between. This CDR3 has 16 amino acids. CDR1 is SNHLY, CDR2 FYNNEI, per germline. CDR3 amino acids: CASSERSRGSGDTQYF. The CDR3 DNA sequence: TGTGCCAGCAGTGAAAGGAGCAGGGGTTCCGGAGATACGCAGTATTTT.

The CDR3 loop reads CASSNRRGGSAKNIQYF. The CDR3 DNA is TGTGCCAGCAGCAATAGGAGGGGGGGTAGCGCCAAAAACATTCAGTACTTC. The rearrangement links TRBV21-1 to TRBJ2-4; no check of the table's D call, TRBD2, against the DNA was made. TRBV21-1 is flagged as a pseudogene. The CDR3 has 17 residues.

The CDR3 DNA follows: TGTGCCAGCAGTTACGGCAACAGGGGGAGGGAAAAACTGTTTTTT. This translates into CASSYGNRGREKLFF. The rearrangement uses TRBV6-6 and TRBJ1-4; 8 bases are shared with TRBD1. Trimming took 2 bases from V and 8 from J; bases not matched to a gene: 7. This CDR3 has 15 amino acids. Germline CDR1 and CDR2: MNHNY and SVGAGI (reference sequence).